The 27 T cell receptor beta chains reported below all come from one sample, sequenced in a study of blood T cell repertoires in COVID-19. Repertoires were generated with immunoSEQ multiplex PCR, while TCRdb's copy carries only in-frame clones and drops some. The sample has approximately 470,000 clones, 75% to 90% seen once. Material for sequencing was PBMCs or T cells enriched from blood (not recorded which). The receptors derive from a woman aged 18-30 years who had recovered from COVID-19.

The gene calls are TRBV5-1 and TRBJ2-2; 12 bases map to TRBD1. Germline CDR1 and CDR2: SGHRS and YFSETQ. This CDR3 is 15 amino acids long. The ends lost 3 bases at V and 5 bases at J; junction bases unmatched: 2. The CDR3 DNA is TGCGCCAGCAGCTCGGGACAGGGGGCGACCGGGGAGCTGTTTTTT. Translating gives CASSSGQGATGELFF.

The chain combines TRBV5-1 with TRBJ1-5, with a tentative D call TRBD1 (5 bases). This CDR3 has 15 amino acids. Germline CDR1 and CDR2: SGHRS and YFSETQ. Trimming cost V 0 bases and J 3 bases, with 10 bases left between them. DNA for the CDR3: TGCGCCAGCAGCTTGGAAGGGGCCCTCAATCAGCCCCAGCATTTT. Translated, it gives CASSLEGALNQPQHF.

The V and J genes are TRBV12-5 and TRBJ1-1; D is uncertain. V was shortened by 5 bases and J by 4 bases, with 17 bases between the two germline ends. Looked up from germline, CDR1 is LGHNT and CDR2 is FRNRAP. The CDR3 is 15 amino acids. CDR3 DNA: TGTGCTAGTGGTCCCCAGCGGGGATACGGCACTGAAGCTTTCTTT. Translation gives CASGPQRGYGTEAFF.

The gene calls are TRBV30 and TRBJ2-7; D ambiguous. The germline V gene has CDR1 GTSNPN and CDR2 SVGIG (reference sequence). The CDR3 length is 13 residues. V was trimmed by 3 bases and J by 3 bases, leaving 12 bases between them. The CDR3 sequence: CAWSDLGGYEQYF. The CDR3 DNA reads as TGTGCCTGGAGCGACTTAGGCGGCTACGAGCAGTACTTC.

A single count supports this clone. The rearrangement links TRBV18 to TRBJ1-5; TRBD1 matches at 9 bases. The CDR3 extends over 18 amino acids. Germline V gives CDR1 KGHSH, CDR2 LQKENI. The V and J ends lost 6 bases and 1 base, in that order; junction bases with no gene match: 13. CDR3 amino acids: CASSRYRDREISNQPQHF. CDR3 in DNA: TGTGCCAGCTCCCGCTACCGGGACAGGGAAATAAGCAATCAGCCCCAGCATTTT.

DNA of the CDR3: TGTGCCAGCGGGGAGGCTGAAGCTTTCTTT. Its translation: CASGEAEAFF. This chain uses TRBV6-5 with TRBJ1-1; D unclear. The CDR3 has 10 amino acids. V shed 8 bases and J shed 6 bases, with 7 bases lying between them. Germline V gene lookup returns CDR1 MNHEY and CDR2 SVGAGI.

V usage is TRBV3-1 (or the pseudogene TRBV3-2) and J usage is TRBJ2-1, with TRBD1 as a possible D gene (5 bases). Deletions cut 4 bases from V and 6 bases from J, with 22 bases between. The CDR3 has 17 amino acids. Germline values: CDR1 LGHDT, CDR2 YNNKEL (reference sequence). The chain's CDR3 is CASSPRIRAGMGNEQFF. The CDR3 DNA follows: TGTGCCAGCAGCCCAAGGATCAGGGCCGGAATGGGCAATGAGCAGTTCTTC.

The rearrangement joins TRBV7-9 to TRBJ1-2; D is unclear. Per the germline V gene, CDR1 is SEHNR and CDR2 is FQNEAQ (reference sequence). The CDR3 consists of 14 residues. The ends were cut back, 8 bases at V and 0 bases at J, with 13 bases in the middle. The CDR3 DNA sequence: TGTGCCAGCGGGCCAGCCGGGACTAACTATGGCTACACCTTC. Translated, it gives CASGPAGTNYGYTF.

The CDR3 loop reads CASSGTGSQPQHF. Here the CDR3 DNA reads TGTGCCAGCAGTGGAACGGGGAGTCAGCCCCAGCATTTT. This chain joins TRBV27 and TRBJ1-5; D is ambiguous. CDR1 and CDR2 from the germline V gene are MNHEY and SMNVEV (reference sequence). The CDR3 spans 13 residues. Trimming removed 5 bases at V and 6 bases at J, with 11 bases between.

The chain uses TRBV24-1 and TRBJ1-2, with unresolved D. The V end lost 4 bases, the J end lost 1 base, and 9 bases lay between the germline ends. CDR1 is KGHDR and CDR2 is SFDVKD in the germline V gene. This CDR3 region has 14 residues. CDR3 nucleotides: TGTGCCACCAGTGAATCTGACATTAACTATGGCTACACCTTC. Protein: CATSESDINYGYTF.

This sequence joins TRBV18 and TRBJ1-4; no firm D call. There are 18 residues in the CDR3. The germline V gene has CDR1 KGHSH and CDR2 LQKENI. The germline V and J ends were trimmed by 5 bases and 6 bases, with 25 bases remaining between them. The CDR3 nucleotides are TGTGCCAGCTCATCACAGACCGGCGGAACCTACGGGGATGAAAAACTGTTTTTT. This encodes CASSSQTGGTYGDEKLFF. Drawing the rest from reference TRBV18 and TRBJ1-4, the complete variable domain is NAGVMQNPRHLVRRRGQEARLRCSPMKGHSHVYWYRQLPEEGLKFMVYLQKENIIDESGMPKERFSAEFPKEGPSILRIQQVVRGDSAAYFCASSSQTGGTYGDEKLFFGSGTQLSVL.

The rearrangement links TRBV19 to TRBJ2-1; 15 bases are a match to TRBD2. Trimming removed 4 bases from V and 8 bases from J; junction bases left unmatched: 6. This CDR3 has 16 residues. The germline gives CDR1 LNHDA, CDR2 SQIVND (reference sequence). CDR3 bases: TGTGCCAGTAGTACCCGGACTAGCGGGGGGGAAGATGAGCAGTTCTTC. Its translation is CASSTRTSGGEDEQFF.

This clone occurred once. The gene calls are TRBV6-2 or TRBV6-3 and TRBJ1-1; D is ambiguous. From germline, CDR1 is MNHEY and CDR2 SVGEGT. V lost 2 bases and J 5 bases, leaving 9 bases between the germline ends. The CDR3 is made up of 13 amino acids. CDR3 sequence: CASSYALRTEAFF. The CDR3 bases are TGTGCCAGCAGTTACGCTCTGAGGACTGAAGCTTTCTTT.

V and J are TRBV6-1 and TRBJ2-3; TRBD2 agrees at 9 bases. The CDR3 has 17 residues. The germline gives CDR1 MNHNS, CDR2 SASEGT. V trimming: 2 bases; J trimming: 6 bases; junction bases outside the gene matches: 12. CDR3 amino acids: CASSETSGGGASDTQYF. For the CDR3, the DNA is TGTGCCAGCAGTGAAACGTCGGGCGGGGGGGCATCGGATACGCAGTATTTT.

In DNA, the CDR3 is TGCAGCGTTTCCCCTAGCGGGGGGGGCAATGAGCAGTTCTTC. Translated: CSVSPSGGGNEQFF. The rearrangement links TRBV29-1 to TRBJ2-1, with 12 nucleotides matching TRBD2. The CDR3 extends over 14 amino acids. Germline V lookup: CDR1 SQVTM, CDR2 ANQGSEA. Trimming cost V 5 bases and J 6 bases; bases outside gene matches: 5.

The chain links TRBV28 to TRBJ1-4; TRBD1 agrees at 7 bases. J was trimmed by 4 bases and V by 5 bases; bases with no gene match: 13. Germline CDR1 and CDR2: MDHEN and SYDVKM. This CDR3 comprises 17 residues. CDR3 nucleotide sequence: TGTGCCAGCAGTAGCACCGGGACAGAAGCTTATAATGAAAAACTGTTTTTT. Translation: CASSSTGTEAYNEKLFF.

V is TRBV5-1 and J is TRBJ2-2; TRBD1 is a possible D gene (5 bases). CDR3 size: 19 residues. The ends were cut back, 4 bases at V and 8 bases at J, with 30 bases in the middle. Germline V gene lookup returns CDR1 SGHRS and CDR2 YFSETQ. This CDR3 is CASSPVVGAAGLGVGELFF. The CDR3 DNA sequence: TGCGCCAGCAGCCCGGTTGTTGGGGCTGCAGGGCTCGGTGTGGGGGAGCTGTTTTTT.

This clone has only a few counts. This chain uses TRBV6-5 with TRBJ1-4; a possible D gene is TRBD1 (6 bases). The CDR3 covers 15 residues. The V end lost 7 bases, the J end lost 4 bases, and 16 bases lay between the germline ends. Germline lookup yields CDR1 MNHEY and CDR2 SVGAGI. DNA of the CDR3: TGTGCCAGCAATCTAAACCCGGGACATAATGAAAAACTGTTTTTT. Translated: CASNLNPGHNEKLFF.

Note on this clone: An end of the junction differs from the germline gene, which may be a read error. The chain uses TRBV7-8 and TRBJ1-5, with TRBD1 identical over 7 bases. From germline, CDR1 is SGHVS and CDR2 FQNEAQ. This CDR3 spans 15 amino acids. This CDR3 is CASSLGLGGNQPQHF. For the CDR3, the DNA is TGTGCCAGCAGCTTAGGTCTAGGGGGCAACCAGCCCCAGCATTTT.

This chain joins TRBV14 and TRBJ2-7, with D possibly being TRBD2 (6 bases). In germline, CDR1 is SGHDN, CDR2 FVKESK. With 4 bases removed from V and 0 bases from J, the gap between germline ends came to 13 bases. The CDR3 contains 15 residues. CDR3 sequence: CASSPVGGSSYEQYF. The CDR3 DNA reads TGTGCCAGCAGCCCCGTCGGGGGTAGCTCCTACGAGCAGTACTTC.

The rearrangement links TRBV4-2 to TRBJ2-3; tentative D call: TRBD2 (7 bases). V was cut by 7 bases and J by 4 bases, with 18 bases left in between. The V gene's germline CDR1 is LGHNA and CDR2 YNFKEQ. The CDR3 sequence is 15 residues long. The CDR3 is CASNGGGGGADTQYF. As DNA, the CDR3 is TGTGCCAGCAACGGGGGCGGGGGAGGTGCAGATACGCAGTATTTT.

This sequence joins TRBV5-5 and TRBJ2-3; a weak D match, TRBD2 (5 bases). The length of the CDR3 is 13 residues. Germline CDR1 SGHKS, CDR2 YYEKEE (reference sequence). Trimming removed 4 bases from V and 5 bases from J, with 11 bases in between. CDR3 loop: CASSVSGGDTQYF. The CDR3 DNA follows: TGTGCCAGCAGCGTATCAGGAGGAGATACGCAGTATTTT. The complete variable domain, with remaining parts taken from reference TRBV5-5 and TRBJ2-3, reads DAGVTQSPTHLIKTRGQQVTLRCSPISGHKSVSWYQQVLGQGPQFIFQYYEKEERGRGNFPDRFSARQFPNYSSELNVNALLLGDSALYLCASSVSGGDTQYFGPGTRLTVL.

This rearrangement joins TRBV5-1 to TRBJ2-1; 8 nucleotides match TRBD2. The trim removed 6 bases at V and 9 bases at J, leaving 14 bases unmatched. The germline V gene has CDR1 SGHRS and CDR2 YFSETQ. This CDR3 comprises 15 residues. CDR3 coding DNA: TGCGCCAGCACCCGCGGACTAGCCGGCGGGGGTGAGCAGTTCTTC. This translates into CASTRGLAGGGEQFF.

This clone was seen a handful of times. The genes are TRBV5-1 and TRBJ2-2; tentative D call: TRBD2 (6 bases). The CDR3 runs to 16 residues. Deletions cut 0 bases from V and 0 bases from J, with 9 bases between. The germline gives CDR1 SGHRS, CDR2 YFSETQ. As DNA, the CDR3 is TGCGCCAGCAGCTTGGGGGCGGGGACGAACACCGGGGAGCTGTTTTTT. Translation: CASSLGAGTNTGELFF.

This rearrangement joins TRBV4-2 to TRBJ2-7; TRBD2 is a possible D gene (6 bases). V gave up 1 base and J gave up 9 bases, with 13 bases separating them. The CDR3 has 13 residues. The germline CDR1 and CDR2 sequences are LGHNA and YNFKEQ. The CDR3 protein is CASSQGEEGGQYF. The DNA of the CDR3 is TGTGCCAGCAGCCAAGGGGAGGAGGGTGGGCAGTACTTC.

The genes are TRBV7-9 and TRBJ2-7; 15 nucleotides match TRBD2. The CDR3 is made up of 17 amino acids. Trimming removed 5 bases from V and 1 base from J; junction bases left unmatched: 6. In germline, CDR1 is SEHNR, CDR2 FQNEAQ (reference sequence). CDR3 sequence reads: CASSQGLAGGGSYEQYF. CDR3 DNA: TGTGCCAGCAGCCAGGGACTAGCGGGGGGCGGGTCCTACGAGCAGTACTTC.

The rearrangement uses TRBV18 and TRBJ1-2, with a tentative D call TRBD1 (6 bases). The CDR3 contains 14 residues. Germline CDR1 reads KGHSH; CDR2 reads LQKENI. Trimming cost V 2 bases and J 3 bases, with 10 bases left between them. CDR3 DNA: TGTGCCAGCTCACCAATGGGGGCACACTATGGCTACACCTTC. It is translated as CASSPMGAHYGYTF.